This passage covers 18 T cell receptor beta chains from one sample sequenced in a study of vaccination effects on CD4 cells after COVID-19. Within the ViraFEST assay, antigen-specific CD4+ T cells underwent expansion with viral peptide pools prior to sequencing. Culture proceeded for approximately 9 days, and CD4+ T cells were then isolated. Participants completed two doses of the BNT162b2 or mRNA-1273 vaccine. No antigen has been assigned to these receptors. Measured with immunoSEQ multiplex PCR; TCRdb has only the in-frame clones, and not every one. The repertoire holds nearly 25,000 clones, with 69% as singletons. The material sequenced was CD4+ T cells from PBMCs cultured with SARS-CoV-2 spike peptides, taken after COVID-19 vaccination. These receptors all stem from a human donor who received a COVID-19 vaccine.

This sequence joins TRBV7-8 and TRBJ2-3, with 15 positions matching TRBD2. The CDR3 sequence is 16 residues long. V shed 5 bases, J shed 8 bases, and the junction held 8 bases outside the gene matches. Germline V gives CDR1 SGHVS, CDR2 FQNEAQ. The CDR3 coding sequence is TGTGCCAGCAGCCCACGGACTAGCGGGGGGGGAGGTACGCAGTATTTT. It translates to CASSPRTSGGGGTQYF. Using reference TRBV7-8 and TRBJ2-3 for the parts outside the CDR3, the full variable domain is GAGVSQSPRYKVAKRGQDVALRCDPISGHVSLFWYQQALGQGPEFLTYFQNEAQLDKSGLPSDRFFAERPEGSVSTLKIQRTQQEDSAVYLCASSPRTSGGGGTQYFGPGTRLTVL.

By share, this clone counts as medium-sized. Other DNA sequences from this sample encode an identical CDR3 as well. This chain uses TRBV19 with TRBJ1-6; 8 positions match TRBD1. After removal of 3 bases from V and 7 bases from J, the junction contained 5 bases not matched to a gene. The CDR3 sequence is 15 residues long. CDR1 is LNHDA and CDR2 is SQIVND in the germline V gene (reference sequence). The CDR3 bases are TGTGCCAGTAGTATTCAGACAGGGGACAATTCACCCCTCCACTTT. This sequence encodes CASSIQTGDNSPLHF.

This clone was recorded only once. The CDR3 spells CASSVGGFGPQHF. In nucleotides, the CDR3 is TGTGCCAGCAGCGTAGGGGGGTTTGGGCCCCAGCATTTT. The chain combines TRBV9 with TRBJ1-5; D might be TRBD1 (5 bases). The CDR3 is made up of 13 amino acids. Germline V gene sequence: CDR1 SGDLS, CDR2 YYNGEE. Between the trimmed V and J ends, which lost 0 bases and 9 bases, there was a span of 10 bases.

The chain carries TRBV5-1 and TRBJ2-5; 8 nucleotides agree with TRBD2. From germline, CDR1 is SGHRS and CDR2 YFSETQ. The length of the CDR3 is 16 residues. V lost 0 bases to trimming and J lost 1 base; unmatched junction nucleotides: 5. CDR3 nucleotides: TGCGCCAGCAGCTTGGCCCCGGCGGGGGGCCAAGAGACCCAGTACTTC. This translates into CASSLAPAGGQETQYF.

CDR3 DNA sequence: TGTGCCAGCAGCTTAGGGGCAGGGGGCCGTTCTAACTATGGCTACACCTTC. It codes for CASSLGAGGRSNYGYTF. This rearrangement joins TRBV7-2 to TRBJ1-2, with 8 positions matching TRBD1. The V and J ends lost 1 base and 0 bases, in that order; junction bases with no gene match: 7. Per the germline V gene, CDR1 is SGHTA and CDR2 is FQGNSA. This CDR3 contains 17 residues.

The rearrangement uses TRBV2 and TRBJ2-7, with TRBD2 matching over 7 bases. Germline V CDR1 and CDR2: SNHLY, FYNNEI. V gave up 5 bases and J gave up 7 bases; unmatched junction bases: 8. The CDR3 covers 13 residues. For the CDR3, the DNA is TGTGCCAGCAGTCAAGGGGAGGGGAGAGAGCAGTACTTC. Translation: CASSQGEGREQYF.

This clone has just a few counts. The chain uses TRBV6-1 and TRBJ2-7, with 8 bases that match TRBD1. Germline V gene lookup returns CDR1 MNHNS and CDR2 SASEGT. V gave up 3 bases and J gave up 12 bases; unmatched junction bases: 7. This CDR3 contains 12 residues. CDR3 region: CASSDGQGTSYF. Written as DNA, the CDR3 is TGTGCCAGCAGTGACGGACAGGGAACGTCGTACTTC.

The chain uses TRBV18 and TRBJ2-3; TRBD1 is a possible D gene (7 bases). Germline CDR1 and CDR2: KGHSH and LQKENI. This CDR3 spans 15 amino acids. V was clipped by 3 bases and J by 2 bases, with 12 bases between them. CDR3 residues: CASSPQGGLTDTQYF. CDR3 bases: TGTGCCAGCTCACCTCAGGGGGGACTCACAGATACGCAGTATTTT.

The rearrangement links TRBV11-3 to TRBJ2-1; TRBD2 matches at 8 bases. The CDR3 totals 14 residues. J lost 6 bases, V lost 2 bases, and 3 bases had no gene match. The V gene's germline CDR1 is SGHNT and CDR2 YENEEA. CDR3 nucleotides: TGTGCCAGCAGCTTATTAGCGGGGATCAATGAGCAGTTCTTC. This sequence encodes CASSLLAGINEQFF.

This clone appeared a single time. The CDR3 nucleotides read TGTGCCAGCAGCCCGACCCGGGGTAGCGGAGTAAGAAGAACAGATACGCAGTATTTT. Protein: CASSPTRGSGVRRTDTQYF. The genes are TRBV3-1 (or the pseudogene TRBV3-2) and TRBJ2-3, with a tentative D call TRBD2 (6 bases). Germline V lookup: CDR1 LGHDT, CDR2 YNNKEL (reference sequence). Trimming cost V 4 bases and J 3 bases, with 26 bases left between them. This CDR3 is built from 19 residues.

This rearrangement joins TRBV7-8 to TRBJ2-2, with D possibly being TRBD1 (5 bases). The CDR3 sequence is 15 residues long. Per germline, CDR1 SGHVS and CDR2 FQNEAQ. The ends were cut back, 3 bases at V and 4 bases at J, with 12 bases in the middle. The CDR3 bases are TGTGCCAGCAGCTTTGACAGAGGTCCCACCGGGGAGCTGTTTTTT. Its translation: CASSFDRGPTGELFF.

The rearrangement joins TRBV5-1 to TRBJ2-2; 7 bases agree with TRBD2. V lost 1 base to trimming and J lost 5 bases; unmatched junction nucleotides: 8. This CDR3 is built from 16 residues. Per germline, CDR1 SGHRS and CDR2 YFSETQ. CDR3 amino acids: CASSLRASGETGELFF. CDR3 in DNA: TGCGCCAGCAGCTTGAGGGCTAGCGGAGAAACCGGGGAGCTGTTTTTT.

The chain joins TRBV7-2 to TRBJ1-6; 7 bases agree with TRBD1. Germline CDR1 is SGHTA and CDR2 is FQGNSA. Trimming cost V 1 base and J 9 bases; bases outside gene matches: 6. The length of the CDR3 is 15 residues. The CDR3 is CASSLGQGPGSPLHF. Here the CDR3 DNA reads TGTGCCAGCAGCTTAGGACAGGGTCCGGGTTCACCCCTCCACTTT.

The CDR3 sequence is CASSSSGGIYEQYF. The DNA for the CDR3 is TGTGCCAGCAGCTCTAGCGGGGGGATCTACGAGCAGTACTTC. The rearrangement uses TRBV7-9 and TRBJ2-7, with 11 bases fitting TRBD2. The germline V gene has CDR1 SEHNR and CDR2 FQNEAQ (reference sequence). This CDR3 comprises 14 residues. V shed 4 bases, J shed 3 bases, and the junction held 2 bases outside the gene matches.

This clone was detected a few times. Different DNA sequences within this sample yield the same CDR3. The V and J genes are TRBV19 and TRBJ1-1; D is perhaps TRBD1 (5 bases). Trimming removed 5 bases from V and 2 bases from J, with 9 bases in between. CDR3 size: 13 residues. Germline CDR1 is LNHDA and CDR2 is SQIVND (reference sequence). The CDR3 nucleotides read TGTGCCAGTAGTTCGGGGCTTAACACTGAAGCTTTCTTT. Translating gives CASSSGLNTEAFF.

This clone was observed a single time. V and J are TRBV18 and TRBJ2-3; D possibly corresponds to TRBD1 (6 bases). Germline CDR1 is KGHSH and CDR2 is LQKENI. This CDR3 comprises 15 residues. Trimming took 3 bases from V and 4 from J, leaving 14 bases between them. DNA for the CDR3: TGTGCCAGCTCACCTTTAGCAGGGGAAGCAGATACGCAGTATTTT. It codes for CASSPLAGEADTQYF.

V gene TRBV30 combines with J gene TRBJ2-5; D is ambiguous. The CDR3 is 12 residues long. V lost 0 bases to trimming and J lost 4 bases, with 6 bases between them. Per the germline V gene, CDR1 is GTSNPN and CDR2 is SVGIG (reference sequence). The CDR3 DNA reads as TGTGCCTGGAGTGTCATAGGAGAGACCCAGTACTTC. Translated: CAWSVIGETQYF.

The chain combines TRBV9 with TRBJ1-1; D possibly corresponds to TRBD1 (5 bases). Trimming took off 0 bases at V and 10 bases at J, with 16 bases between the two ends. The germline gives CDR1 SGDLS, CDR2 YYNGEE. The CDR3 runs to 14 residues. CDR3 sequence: CASSVGIGGMRAFF. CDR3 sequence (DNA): TGTGCCAGCAGCGTAGGGATCGGGGGAATGAGAGCTTTCTTT.